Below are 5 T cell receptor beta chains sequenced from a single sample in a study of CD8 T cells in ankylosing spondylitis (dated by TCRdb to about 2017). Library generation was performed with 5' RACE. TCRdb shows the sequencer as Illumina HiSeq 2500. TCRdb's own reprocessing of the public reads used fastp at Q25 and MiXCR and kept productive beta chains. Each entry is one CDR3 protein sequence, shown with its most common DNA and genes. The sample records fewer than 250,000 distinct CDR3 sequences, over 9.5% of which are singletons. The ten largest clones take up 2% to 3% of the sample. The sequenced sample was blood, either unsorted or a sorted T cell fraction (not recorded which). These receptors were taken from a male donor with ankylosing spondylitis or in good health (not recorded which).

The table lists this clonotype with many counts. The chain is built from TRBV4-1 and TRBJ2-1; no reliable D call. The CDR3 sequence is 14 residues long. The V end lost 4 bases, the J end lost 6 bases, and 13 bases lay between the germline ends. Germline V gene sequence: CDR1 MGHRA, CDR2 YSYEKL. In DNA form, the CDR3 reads TGCGCCAGCAGCCCCGAGTCAGTACGCAATGAGCAGTTCTTC. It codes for CASSPESVRNEQFF.

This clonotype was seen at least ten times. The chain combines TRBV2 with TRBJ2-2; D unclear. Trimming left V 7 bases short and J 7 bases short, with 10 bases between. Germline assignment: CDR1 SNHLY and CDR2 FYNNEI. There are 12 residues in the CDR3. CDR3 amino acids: CASMEAVGELFF. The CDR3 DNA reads TGTGCCAGCATGGAAGCCGTCGGGGAGCTGTTTTTT. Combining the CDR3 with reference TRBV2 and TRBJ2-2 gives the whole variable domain EPEVTQTPSHQVTQMGQEVILRCVPISNHLYFYWYRQILGQKVEFLVSFYNNEISEKSEIFDDQFSVERPDGSNFTLKIRSTKLEDSAMYFCASMEAVGELFFGEGSRLTVL.

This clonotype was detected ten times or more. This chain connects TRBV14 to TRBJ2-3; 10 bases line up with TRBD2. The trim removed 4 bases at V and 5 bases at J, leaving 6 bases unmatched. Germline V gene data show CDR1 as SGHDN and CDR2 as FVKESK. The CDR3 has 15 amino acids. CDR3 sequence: CASSPPGTSEDTQYF. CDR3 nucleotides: TGTGCCAGCAGCCCACCGGGGACTAGCGAAGATACGCAGTATTTT. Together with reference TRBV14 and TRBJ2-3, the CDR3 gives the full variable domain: EAGVTQFPSHSVIEKGQTVTLRCDPISGHDNLYWYRRVMGKEIKFLLHFVKESKQDESGMPNNRFLAERTGGTYSTLKVQPAELEDSGVYFCASSPPGTSEDTQYFGPGTRLTVL.

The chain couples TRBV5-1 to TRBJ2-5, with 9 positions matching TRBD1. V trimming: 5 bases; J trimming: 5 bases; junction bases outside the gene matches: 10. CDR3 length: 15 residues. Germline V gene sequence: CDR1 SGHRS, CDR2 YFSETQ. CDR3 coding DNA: TGCGCCAGCAGACGTATACAGGGGGCCGGGGAGACCCAGTACTTC. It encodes CASRRIQGAGETQYF.

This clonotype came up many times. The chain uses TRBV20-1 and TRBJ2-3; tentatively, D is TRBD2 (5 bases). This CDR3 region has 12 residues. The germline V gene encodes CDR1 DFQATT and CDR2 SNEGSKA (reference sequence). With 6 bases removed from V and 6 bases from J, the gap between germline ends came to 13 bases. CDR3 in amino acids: CSAVRGLDTQYF. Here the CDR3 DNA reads TGCAGTGCCGTTCGCGGACTTGATACGCAGTATTTT.